This TCR beta chain comes out of a study of cytotoxic CD8 clonotypes in ibrutinib-treated CLL (dated by TCRdb to about 2021). General notes on the study: The cohort had around twelve relapsed/refractory and approximately 15 treatment-naive patients; fewer than 18 were IGHV unmutated. Longitudinal samples were available for about 30% of the 86 trial participants. An average of 255,043 productive templates and 94,082 productive rearrangements was obtained per sample. Cryopreserved peripheral blood mononuclear cells were collected before treatment, at response, and at either disease progression or sustained remission. Partial responses were observed in some 24 patients and complete responses in 2; after a median follow-up of around 64 months, remission was maintained in about 15 patients and progression was observed in about twelve. Response samples were obtained after a median of about 13 months of treatment, with a range of roughly 6 to 36 months.

Each clonotype received, on average, 10x coverage in deep resolution sequencing performed on a MiSeq, where the target depth lay between 1 in 1 million and 1 in 200,000 T cells. The immunoSEQ hsTCRB Kit was used to generate the TCR beta libraries. As for the original processing: Data were analyzed with ImmunoSEQ Data Assistant and ImmunoSEQ Analyzer, with V, D and J genes assigned per IMGT definitions. Clonality, with values ranging from 0 to 1, was calculated as one minus the normalized Shannon entropy of productive rearrangement frequencies. Only overrepresented clonotypes making up at least 0.05% of the repertoire of each patient were included in the public clonotype analysis. Thirteen repertoires from age-matched healthy donors, obtained from immuneACCESS, served as clonality controls. Not all clones reach the TCRdb copy of this immuneACCESS table, which keeps in-frame sequences only. Checked studies attribute under half of the gap to unresolved V genes and leave the rest unexplained. That table is the source of V, J and clone size, and D and trimming were worked out from the DNA. The sample table records around 300,000 clones; roughly 85% of these occur just once. Under 8.5% of the sample comes from the top ten.

Including cysteine and phenylalanine, the CDR3 has 13 amino acids. Only the CDR3 DNA stays, 39 bases, in frame from base 1. V gives up 0 bases and J gives up 4 bases, and the segment between their germline ends measures 6 bases. CDR1 and CDR2 are drawn from the germline V gene: SGHDN, FVKESK. This clone occurred a few times. Its antigen is still unknown. There are no base qualities to consult, and no much larger clone falls within one base. For TCR beta library preparation, approximately 2 micrograms of genomic DNA was extracted from cryopreserved PBMCs. Longitudinal blood samples from CLL patients on ibrutinib monotherapy underwent high-throughput TCR beta sequencing. The patients were enrolled in a single-center, open-label phase 2 trial of ibrutinib monotherapy. On the study overall, not on this receptor specifically: Sampling times were not matched between patients in sustained remission and patients whose disease was progressing, and lymph node repertoires were not examined. Clonality increased at ibrutinib response, stayed stable in sustained remission, and fell back toward baseline at progression. Public clonotypes were rare and either shrank or stayed stable during treatment, and the rise in clonality at ibrutinib response reflected expansion of private clonotypes. At baseline, clonality was higher than in age-matched healthy donors and showed a strong correlation with circulating CD8+ T-cell counts.

The sequences come from PBMCs, collected before ibrutinib treatment. The source is a human donor with chronic lymphocytic leukemia. The rearrangement combines TRBV14 with TRBJ1-2; the D gene assignment is ambiguous. The encoded CDR3 is CASSQERTYGYTF. The DNA sequence follows: TGTGCCAGCAGCCAAGAGCGGACCTATGGCTACACCTTC.